This T cell receptor beta chain is from a study of graft-versus-host responses after intestinal transplantation. Study details: Anti-thymocyte globulin induction, then tacrolimus and steroids for 3 to 4 years, went to all recipients.

As to this clone: Its antigen is not known.

Profiled with immunoSEQ multiplex PCR; TCRdb holds only in-frame clones, not every one. The sample holds about 90,000 clones; roughly 90% are singletons and the top ten take approximately 0.48%. Germline-derived CDR1 and CDR2 are SGHDN and FVKESK. The CDR3 spans 14 residues. V was shortened by 4 bases and J by 2 bases, with 11 bases between the two germline ends. The sequence derives from a human donor who received an intestinal transplant. The sample consisted of unstimulated CD8+ T cells sorted from spleen or lymph node cells, taken before intestinal transplant. The chain joins TRBV14 to TRBJ2-5, with D possibly being TRBD2 (5 bases). CDR3 sequence reads: CASSPTGRQETQYF. The CDR3 region has the DNA TGTGCCAGCAGCCCTACGGGGAGACAAGAGACCCAGTACTTC. Combining the CDR3 with reference TRBV14 and TRBJ2-5 gives the whole variable domain EAGVTQFPSHSVIEKGQTVTLRCDPISGHDNLYWYRRVMGKEIKFLLHFVKESKQDESGMPNNRFLAERTGGTYSTLKVQPAELEDSGVYFCASSPTGRQETQYFGPGTRLLVL.